These 14 T cell receptor beta chains were sequenced from one sample in a study of early T cells in non-severe SARS-CoV-2 infection listed by TCRdb under 2021. Preparation of the library involved 5' RACE. Sequencing took place on a NextSeq 500. TCRdb reran the public reads through fastp at Q25 and MiXCR, keeping productive beta chains. Under each unique CDR3 protein, matching rows form one entry showing the most common genes and DNA. For this sample the table gives about 61,000 distinct CDR3 sequences, of which approximately 10% were detected only once. Of the sample, 1.2% falls within the top ten clones. Input material: whole blood. The receptors originated from an adult who was a healthcare worker with PCR-confirmed SARS-CoV-2 infection or an uninfected control (not recorded which).

The chain combines TRBV18 with TRBJ2-2, with D possibly being TRBD1 (6 bases). Germline V gene sequence: CDR1 KGHSH, CDR2 LQKENI. V was pared by 3 bases and J by 4 bases, with 9 bases between. The CDR3 has 14 residues. The CDR3, as DNA: TGTGCCAGCTCACCGGGGGCACGCACCGGGGAGCTGTTTTTT. The encoded protein is CASSPGARTGELFF.

There are a few counts of this clonotype. The V gene is TRBV18, the J gene TRBJ1-1; D is unresolved. The CDR3 consists of 14 residues. From germline, CDR1 is KGHSH and CDR2 LQKENI. Trimming removed 3 bases from V and 0 bases from J, with 8 bases in between. This CDR3 reads CASSPVGMNTEAFF. The CDR3 DNA is TGTGCCAGCTCACCGGTCGGGATGAACACTGAAGCTTTCTTT.

The V and J genes are TRBV21-1 and TRBJ1-2; the listed D gene, TRBD1, was not tested against the DNA. TRBV21-1 is recorded as a pseudogene. The CDR3 spans 18 residues. Here the CDR3 DNA reads TGTGCCAGCAGCACTCCCAGGGACAGGGGGATTTCGGAGTGTGGCTACACCTTC. It yields the protein CASSTPRDRGISECGYTF.

This clonotype occurred many times. The CDR3 DNA reads TGTGCCAGTAGTATTGGACTAGCGGACGAGCAGTACGTC. Protein sequence: CASSIGLADEQYV. The gene calls are TRBV19 and TRBJ2-7, with 10 positions matching TRBD2. The CDR3 is 13 residues long. Germline CDR1 LNHDA, CDR2 SQIVND (reference sequence). V lost 3 bases and J lost 5; bases outside the gene matches: 1.

The V gene is TRBV28, the J gene TRBJ1-6; no clear D. Germline loops: CDR1 MDHEN, CDR2 SYDVKM. Trimming took 7 bases from V and 0 from J, leaving 13 bases between them. The CDR3 contains 16 residues. CDR3 nucleotides: TGTGCCAGCAATTTGGGGAGAGGCTCCTATAATTCACCCCTCCACTTT. Encoded protein: CASNLGRGSYNSPLHF. The full variable domain, completed using reference TRBV28 and TRBJ1-6, is DVKVTQSSRYLVKRTGEKVFLECVQDMDHENMFWYRQDPGLGLRLIYFSYDVKMKEKGDIPEGYSVSREKKERFSLILESASTNQTSMYLCASNLGRGSYNSPLHFGNGTRLTVT.

This clonotype was counted ten times or more. The chain carries TRBV12-3 or TRBV12-4 and TRBJ1-1; the match to TRBD1 covers 7 bases. This CDR3 has 15 amino acids. J gave up 0 bases and V 8 bases, and 9 bases lay outside the gene matches. CDR3 in DNA: TGTGCCAGCTTAACAGGGGTTTTTATGAACACTGAAGCTTTCTTT. This translates into CASLTGVFMNTEAFF.

This clonotype was seen only a few times. As DNA, the CDR3 is TGCGCCAGCAGCCTCACTCCTAGCGGGGGTTACAATGAGCAGTTCTTC. Encoded protein: CASSLTPSGGYNEQFF. This chain uses TRBV5-1 with TRBJ2-1, with 10 bases identical to TRBD2. The junction had 8 bases not matched to a gene; V was cut back by 4 bases and J by 4 bases. This CDR3 has 16 amino acids. Germline loops: CDR1 SGHRS, CDR2 YFSETQ.

This clonotype was detected many times. The chain is built from TRBV18 and TRBJ1-6, with D unclear. This CDR3 spans 14 amino acids. The V and J ends lost 5 bases and 10 bases respectively, with 15 bases between them. The germline V gene has CDR1 KGHSH and CDR2 LQKENI. Written as DNA, the CDR3 is TGTGCCAGCTCAAGGTCCGGGGAACGATCACCCCTCCACTTT. Its protein product is CASSRSGERSPLHF.

The chain joins TRBV2 to TRBJ2-1; possibly TRBD1 for D (5 bases). CDR3 length: 14 amino acids. Trimming removed 6 bases from V and 2 bases from J, with 11 bases in between. Per the germline V gene, CDR1 is SNHLY and CDR2 is FYNNEI. This chain's CDR3 is CASRWGGAYNEQFF. The CDR3 nucleotides read TGTGCCAGCAGGTGGGGCGGAGCCTACAATGAGCAGTTCTTC.

This clonotype was recorded at least ten times. In nucleotides, the CDR3 is TGTGCCAGCAGTTATGTCGAGGGGGCGGCAGATACGCAGTATTTT. This gives the protein CASSYVEGAADTQYF. This chain uses TRBV6-5 with TRBJ2-3; 7 bases are a match to TRBD1. CDR1 and CDR2 from the germline V gene are MNHEY and SVGAGI. V shed 3 bases and J 4 bases; nucleotides not matched to a gene: 7. CDR3 size: 15 residues.

The sample holds a few counts of this clonotype. The chain links TRBV7-6 to TRBJ2-5, with no clear D. The CDR3 extends over 14 amino acids. V lost 1 base, J lost 3 bases, and 9 bases lay in between. Germline V gives CDR1 SGHVS, CDR2 FNYEAQ. CDR3 region: CASSLGRLEETQYF. In DNA form, the CDR3 reads TGTGCCAGCAGCTTAGGGCGCTTAGAAGAGACCCAGTACTTC. Based on the CDR3 plus reference TRBV7-6 and TRBJ2-5, the full variable domain is GAGVSQSPRYKVTKRGQDVALRCDPISGHVSLYWYRQALGQGPEFLTYFNYEAQQDKSGLPNDRFSAERPEGSISTLTIQRTEQRDSAMYRCASSLGRLEETQYFGPGTRLLVL.

Here the CDR3 reads CASTRSGGFNEQFF. CDR3 DNA sequence: TGTGCCAGCACCAGGAGCGGGGGCTTCAATGAGCAGTTCTTC. The chain carries TRBV5-4 and TRBJ2-1; 8 nucleotides align to TRBD2. The V gene end was trimmed by 6 bases and the J gene end by 6 bases; junction bases not matched to a gene: 8. Germline-derived CDR1 and CDR2 are SGHNT and YYREEE (reference sequence). CDR3 length: 14 amino acids. Combining the CDR3 with reference TRBV5-4 and TRBJ2-1 gives the whole variable domain ETGVTQSPTHLIKTRGQQVTLRCSSQSGHNTVSWYQQALGQGPQFIFQYYREEENGRGNFPPRFSGLQFPNYSSELNVNALELDDSALYLCASTRSGGFNEQFFGPGTRLTVL.

This clonotype was seen a few times. The chain recombines TRBV3-1 with TRBJ2-1; TRBD2 matches at 11 bases. With V trimmed by 6 bases and J by 5 bases, 9 bases remained unmatched. The CDR3 loop spans 16 amino acids. The V gene's germline CDR1 is LGHDT and CDR2 YNNKEL (reference sequence). As DNA, the CDR3 is TGTGCCAGCAGGCCCACTCTAGCGGGGGGCCACAATGAGCAGTTCTTC. Protein product: CASRPTLAGGHNEQFF.

This clonotype was picked up a small number of times. J is TRBJ2-3 and V is TRBV7-2; TRBD2 agrees at 9 bases. The CDR3 extends over 18 amino acids. Germline V gives CDR1 SGHTA, CDR2 FQGNSA. Trimming at V came to 0 bases and at J to 2 bases, leaving 9 bases not matched to a gene. The CDR3 DNA follows: TGTGCCAGCAGCTTAGCCCCTAGCGGGACGACTTTCACAGATACGCAGTATTTT. It yields the protein CASSLAPSGTTFTDTQYF. The full variable domain, its missing parts supplied by reference TRBV7-2 and TRBJ2-3, is GAGVSQSPSNKVTEKGKDVELRCDPISGHTALYWYRQSLGQGLEFLIYFQGNSAPDKSGLPSDRFSAERTGGSVSTLTIQRTQQEDSAVYLCASSLAPSGTTFTDTQYFGPGTRLTVL.